The present entry profiles one TCR beta chain with its context. Its antigen remains unknown. This entry belongs to a study of shared clonotypes between healthy human individuals. Replicate PCRs run on sorted subsets employed 200 ng DNA, approximately 30,000 T cell genomes. Per the original methods: Junction-only sequences without quality scores came from ImmunoSEQ, so filtering differed. The method was immunoSEQ multiplex PCR; TCRdb's version includes in-frame clones alone and lacks a portion of them. D and trimming come from the DNA, and the V and J calls and clone size come from that table. The data contain about 1,800,000 clones, just under 95% of them singletons. Study findings and constraints: Large depth notwithstanding, sorted-subset sequencing proved incomplete by rarefaction.

This CDR3 has 16 residues. Germline V CDR1 and CDR2: SEHNR, FQNEAQ (reference sequence). Positively selected for CCR7, the CD45RO-negative cells used as naive CD8 cells excluded terminally differentiated effector memory CD45RA+ cells. The sequenced sample was naive CD8+ T cells sorted from blood. This rearrangement joins TRBV7-9 to TRBJ2-7; 14 bases agree with TRBD2. This receptor was obtained from a man aged 18-30 years in good health. CDR3 nucleotides: TGTGCTGCGGCGGGGACAGGGACTAGCGGGAGTTACGAGCAGTACTTC. Its translation: CAAAGTGTSGSYEQYF.